The rows below give T cell receptor beta chains drawn from one sample of a study of esophageal squamous cell carcinoma under preoperative chemotherapy. TCRdb used MiXCR to reprocess the PCR reads, holding one entry per CDR3 protein. The sample lists roughly 32,000 distinct CDR3 sequences, 45% to 55% occurring once. The specimen was obtained from a patient given preoperative chemotherapy. The origin of the receptors is a human donor with esophageal squamous cell carcinoma. The donor label of this sample is uncertain. Each CDR3 is given with its conserved first and last residue. D genes are given only for firm matches. Rows may omit the clone size; those that give it use once, few, many or a size class.

many	-	13	TRBV19	TRBJ2-3	CASKDGTTDTQYF	TGTGCCAGTAAGGACGGGACCACAGATACGCAGTATTTT
-	-	16	TRBV7-8	TRBJ2-1	CASSLGWPSSYNEQFF	TGTGCCAGCAGCTTAGGCTGGCCCAGTAGTTACAATGAGCAGTTCTTC
-	-	16	TRBV10-2	TRBJ2-3	CASGEGLLEPTDTQYF	TGCGCCAGCGGCGAGGGACTTCTGGAACCCACAGATACGCAGTATTTT
-	-	17	TRBV7-8	TRBJ2-2	CASSVHPREWGTGTLYF	-
-	-	17	TRBV7-5	TRBJ1-2	CISVSEALDHKTYGYTF	-
-	TRBD2	15	TRBV7-9	TRBJ2-3	CASSLEGGPAEAQYF	TGTGCCAGCAGCTTAGAGGGAGGGCCCGCAGAGGCGCAGTATTTT
once	-	16	TRBV12-3/TRBV12-4	TRBJ2-4	CASSVPGLRASDTQYF	TGTGCCAGCAGTGTCCCGGGGCTGAGAGCCTCAGACACGCAGTACTTC
-	-	16	TRBV7-2	TRBJ2-7	CASSLGRALGYNEQYF	TGTGCCAGCAGCTTAGGCCGGGCCTTAGGTTACAATGAGCAGTACTTC
-	-	14	TRBV7-2	TRBJ2-2	CASSISGAAGELFF	TGTGCCAGCAGCATATCAGGGGCGGCCGGGGAGCTGTTTTTT
-	-	15	TRBV7-6	TRBJ2-3	CARGLLAVSTETQYF	TGTGCCCGGGGCCTCCTGGCTGTGAGCACAGAGACGCAGTATTTT
-	TRBD2	16	TRBV7-2	TRBJ2-4	CASTGAGRGDQDTQYF	TGTGCCAGCACGGGAGCGGGGCGGGGTGACCAAGACACTCAGTACTTC
-	-	17	TRBV12-3/TRBV12-4	TRBJ2-1	CASSLAGRGHTYNEQFF	TGTGCCAGCAGTTTAGCCGGCCGAGGACACACCTACAATGAGCAGTTCTTC
-	-	15	TRBV7-2	TRBJ2-7	CASSQRANPYNEQYF	TGTGCCAGCAGCCAACGAGCGAACCCCTACAATGAGCAGTACTTC
few	-	14	TRBV7-7	TRBJ2-5	CASSPSRSYNEQYF	TGTGCTAGCAGCCCGTCTCGCTCCTACAATGAGCAGTACTTC
-	-	12	TRBV28	TRBJ2-2	CASISNTGELFF	TGTGCCAGCATCAGTAACACCGGGGAGCTGTTTTTT
-	TRBD1	13	TRBV7-6	TRBJ2-3	CASKRQTTGEQYF	TGTGCCAGCAAACGACAGACCACAGGGGAGCAGTATTTT
many	TRBD2	15	TRBV20-1	TRBJ2-3	CSAQSGGGGTDTQYF	TGCAGTGCTCAAAGCGGGGGAGGTGGCACAGATACGCAGTATTTT
few	-	14	TRBV19	TRBJ2-5	CASSEGGGGETQYF	TGTGCCAGTAGTGAGGGGGGAGGCGGAGAGACCCAGTACTTC
medium-sized	-	14	TRBV6-1	TRBJ2-7	CASTNPGNWYEQYF	TGTGCCAGCACCAACCCGGGTAATTGGTACGAGCAGTACTTC
-	-	11	TRBV7-6	TRBJ2-3	CGSSRREPQYF	TGTGGGAGCAGCCGCCGCGAGCCGCAGTATTTC
once	-	15	TRBV7-2	TRBJ2-4	CAGRLGTRDQNTQYF	TGTGCCGGCAGGCTCGGGACGAGAGACCAAAACACTCAGTACTTC
many	TRBD2	16	TRBV12-3/TRBV12-4	TRBJ2-5	CASSLKGGRFYNEQYF	TGTGCCAGCAGTTTGAAGGGCGGGAGGTTCTACAATGAGCAGTACTTC
-	-	15	TRBV7-4	TRBJ2-2	CASSRKTASTGAQFF	TGTGCCAGCAGCCGGAAGACAGCGAGCACCGGTGCGCAGTTTTTT
-	-	15	TRBV12-5	TRBJ2-5	CASGFQMGGIDEQYF	TGTGCTAGTGGTTTCCAAATGGGGGGTATCGATGAGCAGTACTTC
many	TRBD2	14	TRBV12-3/TRBV12-4	TRBJ2-7	CASSIGLAGYEQYF	TGTGCCAGCAGTATTGGACTAGCGGGATACGAGCAGTACTTC
-	TRBD1	13	TRBV7-8	TRBJ2-7	CASSRTGGAEQYF	TGTGCCAGCAGCAGGACAGGGGGCGCCGAGCAGTACTTC
many	-	13	TRBV5-4	TRBJ2-1	CASSGVLNNEQFF	TGTGCCAGCAGTGGGGTCCTGAACAATGAGCAGTTCTTC
few	TRBD1	15	TRBV6-1	TRBJ1-2	CASRENYDRVYGYTF	TGTGCCAGCAGGGAGAACTATGACAGGGTATATGGCTACACCTTC
-	-	16	TRBV27	TRBJ2-1	CASRAGGRAAYNEQFF	TGTGCCAGCAGGGCTGGTGGGCGAGCGGCCTACAATGAGCAGTTCTTC
-	-	16	TRBV7-6	TRBJ2-3	CASSPFDWANTGEQFF	TGTGCCAGCAGCCCCTTCGATTGGGCGAACACCGGGGAGCAGTTTTTT
medium-sized	-	13	TRBV7-2	TRBJ2-7	CASSPSTGYEQYF	TGTGCCAGCAGCCCCTCGACAGGCTACGAGCAGTACTTC
many	-	16	TRBV6-1	TRBJ2-7	CASSEASGGGDYEQYF	TGTGCCAGCAGTGAAGCTAGCGGAGGGGGGGACTACGAGCAGTACTTC
-	-	13	TRBV19	TRBJ2-3	CASSIETTDTQYF	TGTGCCAGTAGTATAGAAACCACAGATACGCAGTATTTC
-	-	15	TRBV7-2	TRBJ2-3	CASSFGTGNTGAQYF	TGTGCCAGCAGCTTTGGGACTGGGAACACAGGGGCGCAGTATTTT
-	-	17	TRBV6-2/TRBV6-3	TRBJ2-5	CASKTGFGGGPAETQYF	TGTGCCAGCAAGACAGGGTTCGGGGGAGGGCCCGCAGAGACCCAGTACTTC
few	TRBD2	14	TRBV6-4	TRBJ2-3	CASSVAGGTDTQYF	TGTGCCAGCAGTGTAGCGGGGGGCACAGATACGCAGTATTTT
many	TRBD2	15	TRBV11-3	TRBJ2-3	CASSPSGRLTDTQYF	TGTGCCAGCAGCCCTAGCGGGAGGCTGACAGATACGCAGTATTTT
-	-	12	TRBV10-3	TRBJ2-5	CASTGGQATRYF	TGTGCCTCTACTGGGGGCCAAGCGACCCGATACTTC
-	-	14	TRBV7-6	TRBJ2-5	CAGRGGSDQDTQYF	TGTGCGGGGCGCGGGGGCAGTGACCAAGATACCCAGTACTTC
-	TRBD2	14	TRBV7-2	TRBJ2-5	CASGGGGAGGTQYF	TGTGCCAGCGGCGGGGGGGGGGCGGGGGGGACCCAGTACTTC
many	-	14	TRBV25-1	TRBJ2-1	CASSEWRVANEQFF	TGTGCCAGCAGTGAATGGCGGGTAGCGAATGAGCAGTTCTTC
-	-	14	TRBV7-6	TRBJ2-5	CASSLRQTLETQYF	TGTGCCAGCAGCTTAAGACAGACCCTAGAGACCCAGTACTTC
many	-	11	TRBV10-2	TRBJ2-7	CASGSGFEQYF	TGCGCCAGCGGGAGCGGGTTCGAGCAGTACTTC
many	TRBD2	15	TRBV12-3/TRBV12-4	TRBJ2-2	CASSYAGEGTGELFF	TGTGCCAGCAGTTACGCGGGAGAGGGCACCGGGGAGCTGTTTTTT
-	-	13	TRBV6-5	TRBJ1-2	CASSYSDRYGYTF	TGTGCCAGCAGTTACTCGGATCGCTATGGCTACACCTTC
few	-	14	TRBV7-9	TRBJ2-7	CASSFAQGPVGQYF	TGTGCCAGCAGCTTCGCACAGGGTCCTGTTGGGCAGTACTTC
-	TRBD2	18	TRBV5-4	TRBJ2-1	CASSLGARGRASYNEQFF	TGTGCCAGCAGCTTGGGAGCGCGCGGGAGGGCTTCCTACAATGAGCAGTTCTTC
few	-	16	TRBV7-9	TRBJ2-1	CASSLVAQGGQDEQFF	TGTGCCAGCAGCTTAGTGGCACAGGGAGGCCAGGATGAGCAGTTCTTC
medium-sized	TRBD1	17	TRBV12-3/TRBV12-4	TRBJ2-2	CASSWRDRGRGTGELFF	TGTGCCAGCAGTTGGAGGGACAGGGGTAGGGGGACCGGGGAGCTGTTTTTT
many	-	14	TRBV27	TRBJ2-3	CASSLSAGSDTQYF	TGTGCCAGCAGTTTATCTGCAGGATCAGATACGCAGTATTTT